These 25 T cell receptor beta chains originate from one sample sequenced in a study of cytomegalovirus exposure and HLA in healthy donors. Sequenced by immunoSEQ multiplex PCR; TCRdb stores in-frame clones only, minus some. The data contain some 240,000 clones, roughly 80% of them singletons. The specimen sequenced was PBMCs. These receptors originate from a young woman in good health and CMV-seronegative.

J is TRBJ2-5 and V is TRBV5-1; 10 bases match TRBD2. The CDR3 consists of 16 residues. In germline, CDR1 is SGHRS, CDR2 YFSETQ. The V segment lost 0 bases and the J segment 0 bases; nucleotides outside the gene matches: 2. The CDR3 nucleotides are TGCGCCAGCAGCTTGGAGAGCGGGAGGGACCAAGAGACCCAGTACTTC. Its translation: CASSLESGRDQETQYF. Supplemented by reference TRBV5-1 and TRBJ2-5, the full variable domain reads KAGVTQTPRYLIKTRGQQVTLSCSPISGHRSVSWYQQTPGQGLQFLFEYFSETQRNKGNFPGRFSGRQFSNSRSEMNVSTLELGDSALYLCASSLESGRDQETQYFGPGTRLLVL.

V usage is TRBV4-1 and J usage is TRBJ1-2, with D uncertain. The CDR3 loop spans 16 amino acids. Germline V gene data show CDR1 as MGHRA and CDR2 as YSYEKL. Trimming removed 0 bases at V and 8 bases at J, with 19 bases between. CDR3 bases: TGCGCCAGCAGCCAAGAGCCGCCCAACGCGTTTGGGGGCTACACCTTC. It yields the protein CASSQEPPNAFGGYTF.

The gene calls are TRBV6-4 and TRBJ2-1; no definite D call. This CDR3 region has 15 residues. Between the trimmed V and J ends, which lost 6 bases and 4 bases, there was a span of 16 bases. Per the germline V gene, CDR1 is MRHNA and CDR2 is SNTAGT. CDR3 sequence reads: CASSREARFYNEQFF. The CDR3 DNA is TGTGCCAGCAGCCGAGAGGCGCGGTTTTACAATGAGCAGTTCTTC.

The V gene is TRBV18, the J gene TRBJ2-7; D may be TRBD1 (5 bases). The CDR3 length is 14 residues. Germline CDR1 reads KGHSH; CDR2 reads LQKENI. Deletions cut 5 bases from V and 2 bases from J, with 13 bases between. CDR3 in amino acids: CASSIDRQTYEQYF. The CDR3 DNA sequence: TGTGCCAGCTCAATTGACAGACAGACCTACGAGCAGTACTTC.

The chain links TRBV11-1 to TRBJ2-7; maybe TRBD1 (6 bases). CDR1 is SGHAT, CDR2 FQDESV, per germline (reference sequence). V was clipped by 5 bases and J by 2 bases, with 16 bases between them. This CDR3 is 15 amino acids long. Here the CDR3 DNA reads TGTGCCAGCAGCCGTCCCGGGACACCAACCTACGAGCAGTACTTC. Protein sequence: CASSRPGTPTYEQYF.

Note on this clone: The junction does not match germline at one end; this may be a read error. This chain joins TRBV6-1 and TRBJ2-1, with TRBD1 as a possible D gene (6 bases). The germline V gene encodes CDR1 MNHNS and CDR2 SASEGT. The length of the CDR3 is 11 residues. CDR3 residues: CASSADRRPVF. CDR3 sequence (DNA): TGTGCCAGCAGTGCTGACAGGAGGCCCGTCTTC.

The chain recombines TRBV9 with TRBJ1-1; D ambiguous. The CDR3 loop spans 13 amino acids. The V and J ends lost 0 bases and 4 bases respectively, with 7 bases between them. Germline assignment: CDR1 SGDLS and CDR2 YYNGEE. This CDR3 reads CASSVDEGTEAFF. Here the CDR3 DNA reads TGTGCCAGCAGCGTAGATGAGGGCACTGAAGCTTTCTTT.

J is TRBJ1-5 and V is TRBV5-1; D is unclear. The CDR3 spans 14 residues. Trimming removed 4 bases at V and 2 bases at J, with 10 bases between. From germline, CDR1 is SGHRS and CDR2 YFSETQ. The CDR3 region has the DNA TGCGCCAGCAGCAAGGACGAGGGCAATCAGCCCCAGCATTTT. It is translated as CASSKDEGNQPQHF.

On this clone itself: Sequence at one end of the junction differs from germline and may be a read error. The chain combines TRBV9 with TRBJ2-2; maybe TRBD2 (5 bases). Germline V gene sequence: CDR1 SGDLS, CDR2 YYNGEE. This CDR3 region has 12 residues. The DNA of the CDR3 is TGTGCCAGCAGCGTAGAGTCCGGGAAGCTGTTTTTT. Amino acids: CASSVESGKLFF.

The chain employs TRBV30 and TRBJ1-1; D may be TRBD1 (6 bases). Trimming left V 2 bases short and J 2 bases short, with 9 bases between. Germline CDR1 and CDR2: GTSNPN and SVGIG (reference sequence). CDR3 length equals 13 residues. The CDR3 region is CAWSRDTNTEAFF. In DNA, the CDR3 is TGTGCCTGGAGTCGGGACACCAACACTGAAGCTTTCTTT.

This chain connects TRBV27 to TRBJ1-2; D unresolved. Germline-derived CDR1 and CDR2 are MNHEY and SMNVEV (reference sequence). Deletions cut 0 bases from V and 5 bases from J, with 10 bases between. The CDR3 has 14 amino acids. CDR3 bases: TGTGCCAGCAGTTTATCCGGCGGAACTTATGGCTACACCTTC. This translates into CASSLSGGTYGYTF.

This sequence joins TRBV9 and TRBJ1-3; possibly TRBD1 for D (5 bases). The CDR3 has 15 amino acids. The germline gives CDR1 SGDLS, CDR2 YYNGEE. The germline V and J ends were trimmed by 3 bases and 4 bases, with 14 bases remaining between them. CDR3 nucleotide sequence: TGTGCCAGCAGCGACCGCCTGGGGGGAGGAAACACCATATATTTT. It specifies CASSDRLGGGNTIYF. The complete variable domain, with remaining parts taken from reference TRBV9 and TRBJ1-3, reads DSGVTQTPKHLITATGQRVTLRCSPRSGDLSVYWYQQSLDQGLQFLIQYYNGEERAKGNILERFSAQQFPDLHSELNLSSLELGDSALYFCASSDRLGGGNTIYFGEGSWLTVV.

Only one count was recorded for this clone. CDR3 nucleotides: TGTGCCAGCAGCTTGATGGAGGGAGTGGGGTACAATGAGCAGTTCTTC. Translating it yields CASSLMEGVGYNEQFF. J is TRBJ2-1 and V is TRBV5-8; possible D gene TRBD2, 6 bases. The germline gives CDR1 SGHTS, CDR2 YDEGEE. The CDR3 is 16 residues long. Between the trimmed V and J ends, which lost 1 base and 4 bases, there was a span of 15 bases.

The chain joins TRBV30 to TRBJ2-2, with a tentative D call TRBD2 (5 bases). The CDR3 extends over 14 amino acids. The germline CDR1 and CDR2 sequences are GTSNPN and SVGIG (reference sequence). The V and J ends lost 3 bases and 1 base respectively, with 9 bases between them. The CDR3 DNA reads TGTGCCTGGAGGAATAGCGTGAACACCGGGGAGCTGTTTTTT. It encodes CAWRNSVNTGELFF.

This rearrangement joins TRBV28 to TRBJ2-3; 8 positions agree with TRBD1. The V gene's germline CDR1 is MDHEN and CDR2 SYDVKM. V lost 5 bases to trimming and J lost 4 bases; unmatched junction nucleotides: 8. The CDR3 sequence is 15 residues long. Written as DNA, the CDR3 is TGTGCCAGCAGTCCGGGGACAGGTCATGCAGATACGCAGTATTTT. This translates into CASSPGTGHADTQYF.

This chain connects TRBV5-1 to TRBJ1-1; 9 positions match TRBD1. V shed 2 bases, J shed 2 bases, and the junction held 7 bases outside the gene matches. The CDR3 has 16 amino acids. Germline V gives CDR1 SGHRS, CDR2 YFSETQ. CDR3 protein: CASSLTGGRENTEAFF. The CDR3 region has the DNA TGCGCCAGCAGCTTAACAGGGGGCCGAGAAAACACTGAAGCTTTCTTT.

The J gene is TRBJ2-6, the V gene TRBV19; D ambiguous. The CDR3 is 14 residues long. Trimming took off 7 bases at V and 0 bases at J, with 7 bases between the two ends. CDR1 and CDR2 from the germline V gene are LNHDA and SQIVND (reference sequence). The CDR3 sequence is CASIDFSGANVLTF. DNA of the CDR3: TGTGCCAGTATCGATTTCTCTGGGGCCAACGTCCTGACTTTC. Full variable domain (remainder filled in from reference TRBV19 and TRBJ2-6): DGGITQSPKYLFRKEGQNVTLSCEQNLNHDAMYWYRQDPGQGLRLIYYSQIVNDFQKGDIAEGYSVSREKKESFPLTVTSAQKNPTAFYLCASIDFSGANVLTFGAGSRLTVL.

The V and J genes are TRBV10-3 and TRBJ1-2; weak D call: TRBD1 (6 bases). Germline V gene data show CDR1 as ENHRY and CDR2 as SYGVKD. V lost 2 bases to trimming and J lost 7 bases, with 8 bases between them. There are 12 residues in the CDR3. CDR3 loop: CAISERGFGYTF. CDR3 DNA sequence: TGTGCCATCAGTGAGAGGGGGTTTGGCTACACCTTC.

V gene TRBV5-1 combines with J gene TRBJ2-3; 8 bases are shared with TRBD2. In germline, CDR1 is SGHRS, CDR2 YFSETQ. The CDR3 runs to 16 residues. V lost 0 bases and J lost 1; bases outside the gene matches: 4. The chain's CDR3 is CASSLGAGGRTDTQYF. Written as DNA, the CDR3 is TGCGCCAGCAGCTTGGGTGCGGGGGGACGCACAGATACGCAGTATTTT.

The chain links TRBV11-3 to TRBJ1-2; D not certain. Germline lookup yields CDR1 SGHNT and CDR2 YENEEA. There are 16 residues in the CDR3. Between the trimmed V and J ends, which lost 2 bases and 2 bases, there was a span of 15 bases. Written as DNA, the CDR3 is TGTGCCAGCAGCTTACGCAGGTGGGAGGCCAACTATGGCTACACCTTC. Translation: CASSLRRWEANYGYTF.

The rearrangement joins TRBV5-6 to TRBJ2-1; D gene uncertain. The CDR3 runs 16 residues. Germline CDR1 is SGHDT and CDR2 is YYEEEE. Trimming removed 3 bases from V and 0 bases from J, with 13 bases in between. CDR3 loop: CASSSGLTHSYNEQFF. For the CDR3, the DNA is TGTGCCAGCAGCTCCGGGCTTACGCACTCCTACAATGAGCAGTTCTTC.

The chain is built from TRBV6-6 and TRBJ2-5; a possible D gene is TRBD1 (5 bases). Between the trimmed V and J ends, which lost 9 bases and 0 bases, there was a span of 14 bases. The CDR3 extends over 14 amino acids. Germline V gene lookup returns CDR1 MNHNY and CDR2 SVGAGI (reference sequence). In DNA form, the CDR3 reads TGTGCCAGTGCTTATCCCAGGGACCAAGAGACCCAGTACTTC. Its translation: CASAYPRDQETQYF.

CDR3 nucleotide sequence: TGTGCCAGCAAATTGAGCCAGGGCCACACTGAAGCTTTCTTT. This encodes CASKLSQGHTEAFF. The chain employs TRBV6-1 and TRBJ1-1; D possibly corresponds to TRBD1 (5 bases). Germline CDR1 reads MNHNS; CDR2 reads SASEGT. Trimming removed 7 bases at V and 3 bases at J, with 15 bases between. This CDR3 comprises 14 residues.

The J gene is TRBJ1-5, the V gene TRBV7-2; 7 nucleotides align to TRBD1. The length of the CDR3 is 14 residues. Germline V CDR1 and CDR2: SGHTA, FQGNSA. V shed 4 bases and J 3 bases; nucleotides not matched to a gene: 3. The chain's CDR3 is CASSSGQFNQPQHF. Here the CDR3 DNA reads TGTGCCAGCAGCTCGGGACAGTTCAATCAGCCCCAGCATTTT.

This clone was counted between two and nine times. The chain couples TRBV30 to TRBJ1-2, with D perhaps TRBD1 (6 bases). Germline V lookup: CDR1 GTSNPN, CDR2 SVGIG (reference sequence). Trimming shortened V by 5 bases and J by 5 bases, and 15 bases separated the two germline ends. The CDR3 runs to 13 residues. CDR3 in amino acids: CAWLQGIGYGYTF. As DNA, the CDR3 is TGTGCCTGGCTACAGGGAATCGGGTATGGCTACACCTTC.